The 9 T cell receptor beta chains listed next were all sequenced from one sample in a study of blood T cell repertoires in COVID-19. The protocol was immunoSEQ multiplex PCR, while the TCRdb copy is restricted to in-frame clones and leaves out a portion. The sample has 200,000 or so clones; approximately 92% are singletons. Sequencing was carried out using PBMCs or T cells enriched from blood (not recorded which). The receptors here all came from a woman between 40 and 50 years old with acute COVID-19.

The chain links TRBV14 to TRBJ1-4; 7 bases are a match to TRBD1. CDR3 length: 16 residues. Germline V lookup: CDR1 SGHDN, CDR2 FVKESK. V dropped 3 bases and J dropped 4; count of bases not matched to a gene: 8. The CDR3 nucleotides are TGTGCCAGCAGCCAGAAACCCGGGACAGATAATGAAAAACTGTTTTTT. Its translation: CASSQKPGTDNEKLFF. Drawing the rest from reference TRBV14 and TRBJ1-4, the complete variable domain is EAGVTQFPSHSVIEKGQTVTLRCDPISGHDNLYWYRRVMGKEIKFLLHFVKESKQDESGMPNNRFLAERTGGTYSTLKVQPAELEDSGVYFCASSQKPGTDNEKLFFGSGTQLSVL.

The CDR3 region has the DNA TGTGCCAGCAGTGACTCGTGGGACAGGGCCAGGTATAATTCACCCCTCCACTTT. Its translation: CASSDSWDRARYNSPLHF. The chain has TRBV6-4 and TRBJ1-6; TRBD1 matches at 9 bases. The CDR3 covers 18 residues. J lost 4 bases, V lost 0 bases, and 7 bases had no gene match. CDR1 is MRHNA and CDR2 is SNTAGT in the germline V gene.

The rearrangement links TRBV6-1 to TRBJ2-3, with 13 positions matching TRBD2. The trim removed 4 bases at V and 2 bases at J, leaving 3 bases unmatched. Germline V CDR1 and CDR2: MNHNS, SASEGT. The CDR3 runs to 16 residues. CDR3 in amino acids: CASSGLAGGDTDTQYF. In DNA, the CDR3 is TGTGCCAGCAGTGGACTAGCGGGAGGCGACACAGATACGCAGTATTTT.

The chain is built from TRBV12-1 and TRBJ1-4; the table gives TRBD1 as D, unverified against the DNA. TRBV12-1 has pseudogene status. The CDR3 covers 16 residues. The chain's CDR3 is CASSFRTGGDSEKLFF. CDR3 in DNA: TGTGCCAGCAGCTTCAGAACAGGGGGCGATTCTGAAAAACTGTTTTTT.

CDR3 sequence: CASSSPGLARYEQFF. CDR3 sequence (DNA): TGTGCCAGCAGCTCGCCGGGACTAGCGCGCTACGAGCAGTTCTTC. The chain uses TRBV5-4 and TRBJ2-1; 10 nucleotides align to TRBD2. The trim removed 3 bases at V and 10 bases at J, leaving 10 bases unmatched. The length of the CDR3 is 15 residues. Germline CDR1 is SGHNT and CDR2 is YYREEE (reference sequence).

V is TRBV7-9 and J is TRBJ2-3, with D possibly matching TRBD2 (5 bases). The V gene's germline CDR1 is SEHNR and CDR2 FQNEAQ (reference sequence). This CDR3 has 15 residues. V was clipped by 5 bases and J by 10 bases, with 22 bases between them. The CDR3 spells CASSPGEASRTAQYF. Here the CDR3 DNA reads TGTGCCAGCAGCCCAGGCGAGGCTAGCCGGACGGCGCAGTATTTT.

This clone has a single count. This chain links TRBV5-1 with TRBJ2-3, with no clear D. V dropped 0 bases and J dropped 4 bases, with 6 bases sitting between them. Germline CDR1 is SGHRS and CDR2 is YFSETQ. This CDR3 comprises 13 residues. CDR3 DNA: TGCGCCAGCAGCTTGGCCCCGTCAGATACGCAGTATTTT. Its translation: CASSLAPSDTQYF. Supplemented by reference TRBV5-1 and TRBJ2-3, the full variable domain reads KAGVTQTPRYLIKTRGQQVTLSCSPISGHRSVSWYQQTPGQGLQFLFEYFSETQRNKGNFPGRFSGRQFSNSRSEMNVSTLELGDSALYLCASSLAPSDTQYFGPGTRLTVL.

The sample holds one count of this clone. The chain joins TRBV2 to TRBJ2-7; D is perhaps TRBD2 (5 bases). The V gene's germline CDR1 is SNHLY and CDR2 FYNNEI. This CDR3 comprises 13 residues. The V gene lost 5 bases and the J gene lost 3 bases, with 11 bases spanning the gap. CDR3 residues: CASSSGLYYEQYF. CDR3 DNA: TGTGCCAGCAGTAGTGGACTGTACTACGAGCAGTACTTC. Full variable domain (outside the CDR3, taken from reference TRBV2 and TRBJ2-7): EPEVTQTPSHQVTQMGQEVILRCVPISNHLYFYWYRQILGQKVEFLVSFYNNEISEKSEIFDDQFSVERPDGSNFTLKIRSTKLEDSAMYFCASSSGLYYEQYFGPGTRLTVT.

The chain carries TRBV7-8 and TRBJ2-7; 9 nucleotides agree with TRBD1. This CDR3 is 15 amino acids long. The V segment lost 2 bases and the J segment 1 base; nucleotides outside the gene matches: 3. Germline V gene data show CDR1 as SGHVS and CDR2 as FQNEAQ. The CDR3 DNA reads as TGTGCCAGCAGCTTAAACGACAGGGGGTCCTACGAGCAGTACTTC. Translation gives CASSLNDRGSYEQYF.